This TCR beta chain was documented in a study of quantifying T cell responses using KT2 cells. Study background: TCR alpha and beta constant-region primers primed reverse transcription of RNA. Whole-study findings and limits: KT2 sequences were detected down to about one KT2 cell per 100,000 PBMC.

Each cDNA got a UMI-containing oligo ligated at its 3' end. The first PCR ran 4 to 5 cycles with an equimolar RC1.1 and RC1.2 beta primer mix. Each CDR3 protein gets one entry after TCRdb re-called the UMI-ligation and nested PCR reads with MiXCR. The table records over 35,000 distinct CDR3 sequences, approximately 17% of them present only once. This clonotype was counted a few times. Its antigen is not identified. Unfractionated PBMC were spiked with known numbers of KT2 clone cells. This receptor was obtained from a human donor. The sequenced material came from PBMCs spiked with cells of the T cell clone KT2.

CDR3 sequence (DNA): TGTGCCAGCAGCCCCAGTGGGGGGGCCAGCGGACGGGAAGCTTTCTTT. The encoded protein is CASSPSGGASGREAFF. The genes are TRBV7-9 and TRBJ1-1; TRBD1 might be the D (6 bases). CDR3 size: 16 residues. Germline values: CDR1 SEHNR, CDR2 FQNEAQ (reference sequence). V lost 5 bases and J lost 8, with 24 bases in between.